The 22 T cell receptor beta chains below all came from one sample that was sequenced in a study of T-cell reconstitution after alpha-beta-depleted transplantation in children. Preparing the TCRbeta library involved the use of unique molecular identifiers. TCRdb reprocessed the PCR reads via MiXCR and lists one record per CDR3 protein. The data show 190,000 or so distinct CDR3 sequences, with approximately 6% seen just once and just over 4.5% held by the top ten. The sample was PBMCs, taken before TCRalphabeta/CD19-depleted stem cell transplant. These receptors were obtained from a girl in the first two years of life with combined immunodeficiency, due to receive a stem cell transplant.

This clonotype was picked up a small number of times. The chain uses TRBV3-1 and TRBJ2-2; D not certain. This CDR3 spans 12 amino acids. Germline V gives CDR1 LGHDT, CDR2 YNNKEL (reference sequence). V dropped 4 bases and J dropped 2 bases, with 2 bases sitting between them. CDR3 sequence reads: CASSRNTGELFF. The CDR3 DNA follows: TGTGCCAGCAGCCGAAACACCGGGGAGCTGTTTTTT.

This clonotype was detected many times. V gene TRBV9 combines with J gene TRBJ1-2; no definite D call. CDR1 and CDR2 (germline): SGDLS, YYNGEE. The CDR3 spans 13 residues. V was shortened by 2 bases and J by 3 bases, with 8 bases between the two germline ends. CDR3 nucleotide sequence: TGTGCCAGCAGCGTGGACGCGGACTATGGCTACACCTTC. Translation gives CASSVDADYGYTF.

This clonotype occurred many times. This rearrangement joins TRBV19 to TRBJ2-7; no clear D gene. The ends were cut back, 4 bases at V and 0 bases at J, with 13 bases in the middle. The CDR3 has 15 amino acids. Germline V CDR1 and CDR2: LNHDA, SQIVND (reference sequence). The CDR3 sequence is CASSTAAVPSYEQYF. CDR3 DNA sequence: TGTGCCAGTAGTACGGCAGCCGTCCCCTCCTACGAGCAGTACTTC.

This clonotype showed up many times. The chain couples TRBV7-2 to TRBJ1-2, with 10 bases matching TRBD1. Trimming removed 6 bases from V and 7 bases from J; junction bases left unmatched: 11. Germline V gives CDR1 SGHTA, CDR2 FQGNSA. This CDR3 contains 15 residues. The DNA of the CDR3 is TGTGCCAGCAGATCACAGCCGGGGACAGGGGCTGGCTACACCTTC. This encodes CASRSQPGTGAGYTF.

At least ten counts were recorded for this clonotype. The chain joins TRBV4-1 to TRBJ2-1; tentatively, D is TRBD1 (5 bases). Germline V gene lookup returns CDR1 MGHRA and CDR2 YSYEKL. V dropped 1 base and J dropped 5 bases, with 9 bases sitting between them. The length of the CDR3 is 14 residues. The DNA for the CDR3 is TGCGCCAGCAGCCAAGTGGGGCAGGACAATGAGCAGTTCTTC. Amino acid sequence: CASSQVGQDNEQFF.

This clonotype occurred a few times. This chain links TRBV27 with TRBJ2-5, with unresolved D. The V gene's germline CDR1 is MNHEY and CDR2 SMNVEV (reference sequence). This CDR3 is 15 amino acids long. V lost 2 bases to trimming and J lost 1 base, with 11 bases between them. CDR3 amino acids: CASSLVAHRQETQYF. The CDR3 DNA is TGTGCCAGCAGTTTAGTAGCCCACCGCCAAGAGACCCAGTACTTC.

This clonotype was observed at least ten times. The chain joins TRBV11-2 to TRBJ2-1; D possibly corresponds to TRBD1 (5 bases). CDR1 is SGHAT, CDR2 FQNNGV, per germline. This CDR3 has 15 amino acids. V lost 0 bases, J lost 5 bases, and 11 bases lay in between. In DNA, the CDR3 is TGTGCCAGCAGCTTAGAAGGGGTTGAGGACAATGAGCAGTTCTTC. Its translation: CASSLEGVEDNEQFF.

In its sample, this clonotype was seen many times. For the CDR3, the DNA is TGCGCCAGCAGCTTGGGTCCGGATCTCTACGAGCAGTACTTC. Translated, it gives CASSLGPDLYEQYF. V is TRBV5-1 and J is TRBJ2-7; the D is unclear. V lost 0 bases to trimming and J lost 3 bases, with 10 bases between them. CDR3 length equals 14 residues. Germline V gene data show CDR1 as SGHRS and CDR2 as YFSETQ.

This sequence joins TRBV28 and TRBJ1-5, with D uncertain. V gave up 4 bases and J gave up 3 bases, with 25 bases separating them. This CDR3 comprises 19 residues. Germline lookup yields CDR1 MDHEN and CDR2 SYDVKM. CDR3 coding DNA: TGTGCCAGCAGTTCCGACCCTCTCGAGTACATCCTTTCCAATCAGCCCCAGCATTTT. Protein: CASSSDPLEYILSNQPQHF.

This clonotype has more than one count but fewer than ten. V is TRBV7-9 and J is TRBJ2-7; perhaps TRBD1 as D (5 bases). Germline V gene data show CDR1 as SEHNR and CDR2 as FQNEAQ (reference sequence). V was cut by 7 bases and J by 7 bases, with 17 bases left in between. The CDR3 spans 13 residues. Written as DNA, the CDR3 is TGTGCCAGCACCCTGATAGGGGCATTGGAGCAGTACTTC. Translating gives CASTLIGALEQYF.

This rearrangement joins TRBV12-3 or TRBV12-4 to TRBJ2-5; D is possibly TRBD2 (5 bases). Trimming took 0 bases from V and 2 from J, leaving 10 bases between them. This CDR3 has 15 residues. The CDR3 coding sequence is TGTGCCAGCAGTTTAGCGCACGGGGTACAAGAGACCCAGTACTTC. This translates into CASSLAHGVQETQYF.

In its sample, this clonotype was seen many times. The chain carries TRBV11-3 and TRBJ2-3; perhaps TRBD1 as D (5 bases). The CDR3 consists of 16 residues. Trimming removed 6 bases at V and 3 bases at J, with 19 bases between. The germline gives CDR1 SGHNT, CDR2 YENEEA. The CDR3, as DNA: TGTGCCAGCAGTTCCCGATTCAGGGCAGGAACAGATACGCAGTATTTT. Its translation is CASSSRFRAGTDTQYF.

This clonotype was counted ten times or more. At one of its ends the junction is not consistent with the germline gene, which may arise from a read error. The rearrangement joins TRBV7-9 to TRBJ2-7, with D possibly matching TRBD1 (6 bases). In germline, CDR1 is SEHNR, CDR2 FQNEAQ (reference sequence). This CDR3 comprises 15 residues. The CDR3 region has the DNA TGCGCCAGCAGCTTAGGCCCCGGGACAAGGGCAGGGCAGTACTTC. Its protein is CASSLGPGTRAGQYF.

This clonotype appeared many times. V is TRBV4-2 and J is TRBJ2-7, with TRBD2 identical over 8 bases. Germline V lookup: CDR1 LGHNA, CDR2 YNFKEQ. The CDR3 contains 15 residues. The V and J ends lost 0 bases and 2 bases, in that order; junction bases with no gene match: 3. The CDR3, as DNA: TGTGCCAGCAGCCAAGATTATAGCGGGGCCTACGAGCAGTACTTC. It encodes CASSQDYSGAYEQYF.

This clonotype was counted at least ten times. This chain uses TRBV5-1 with TRBJ2-1, with 8 positions matching TRBD2. With 2 bases clipped from V and 4 bases from J, the junction kept 8 bases outside the gene matches. From germline, CDR1 is SGHRS and CDR2 YFSETQ. The CDR3 spans 16 residues. The chain's CDR3 is CASSLTGGPGYNEQFF. The CDR3 DNA follows: TGCGCCAGCAGCTTAACGGGAGGGCCGGGGTACAATGAGCAGTTCTTC.

CDR3 nucleotides: TGTGCCAGCAGTTGGGACAGGAGAACCTACGAGCAGTACTTC. As protein: CASSWDRRTYEQYF. V and J are TRBV6-2 or TRBV6-3 and TRBJ2-7; 8 bases match TRBD1. This CDR3 is 14 amino acids long. CDR1 is MNHEY, CDR2 SVGEGT, per germline. The ends lost 4 bases at V and 2 bases at J; junction bases unmatched: 4.

This clonotype occurred many times. V and J are TRBV7-9 and TRBJ1-1; D remains unclear. V lost 5 bases to trimming and J lost 4 bases, with 5 bases between them. Germline CDR1 SEHNR, CDR2 FQNEAQ (reference sequence). The length of the CDR3 is 11 residues. The chain's CDR3 is CASSPITEAFF. DNA for the CDR3: TGTGCCAGCAGCCCTATCACTGAAGCTTTCTTT.

This clonotype appeared many times. This chain joins TRBV10-3 and TRBJ2-3; maybe TRBD1 (6 bases). Trimming cost V 3 bases and J 2 bases, with 18 bases left between them. The CDR3 runs to 17 residues. In germline, CDR1 is ENHRY, CDR2 SYGVKD. The CDR3 DNA sequence: TGTGCCATCAGTGAACCCAGAATACAGGGATACACAGATACGCAGTATTTT. Protein product: CAISEPRIQGYTDTQYF.

This clonotype occurred many times. The chain has TRBV28 and TRBJ1-1, with D hard to call. Trimming removed 5 bases from V and 3 bases from J, with 10 bases in between. The germline V gene has CDR1 MDHEN and CDR2 SYDVKM. This CDR3 contains 13 residues. The CDR3, as DNA: TGTGCCAGCAGTCCTCTCGAAGACACTGAAGCTTTCTTT. Translation gives CASSPLEDTEAFF.

This clonotype was counted many times. The chain links TRBV5-1 to TRBJ1-1; D call uncertain. The CDR3 has 13 amino acids. The germline V and J ends were trimmed by 5 bases and 0 bases, with 8 bases remaining between them. Germline V lookup: CDR1 SGHRS, CDR2 YFSETQ. The CDR3 spells CASRRVVNTEAFF. Here the CDR3 DNA reads TGCGCCAGCAGAAGGGTAGTGAACACTGAAGCTTTCTTT.

Many counts were recorded for this clonotype. The V and J genes are TRBV5-1 and TRBJ1-2, with 7 nucleotides matching TRBD1. There are 15 residues in the CDR3. The ends lost 0 bases at V and 6 bases at J; junction bases unmatched: 8. Germline-derived CDR1 and CDR2 are SGHRS and YFSETQ. CDR3 nucleotide sequence: TGCGCCAGCAGCTTGGCCCGACAGGGAGGGCATGGCTACACCTTC. Amino acids: CASSLARQGGHGYTF.

This clonotype has ten or more counts. This sequence joins TRBV6-6 and TRBJ1-5; 9 bases are shared with TRBD1. This CDR3 contains 15 residues. The junction had 6 bases not matched to a gene; V was cut back by 6 bases and J by 3 bases. Per the germline V gene, CDR1 is MNHNY and CDR2 is SVGAGI (reference sequence). The CDR3 DNA reads as TGTGCCAGCAGACGACAGGGGGAACACAATCAGCCCCAGCATTTT. It translates to CASRRQGEHNQPQHF.